The T cell receptor (beta chain) described here comes from a study of cytomegalovirus exposure and HLA in healthy donors. Whole-study findings and limits: In a later analysis, HLA-associated beta chains showed higher expansion and lower generation probabilities than comparable chains. As immune exposure information, only CMV serostatus was available. One cluster of highly shared sequence variants probably arose as a sequencing artifact.

Trimming stripped 5 bases from V and 1 base from J, with 19 bases between. Germline V gene data show CDR1 as SGHTA and CDR2 as FQGNSA. The length of the CDR3 is 17 residues. This PCR relied on a set of 60 Vbeta primers and 13 Jbeta primers. Sequenced by immunoSEQ multiplex PCR; TCRdb stores in-frame clones only, minus some. The sample includes tens of thousands of clones, 82% of them seen just once. Regarding this clone: Its antigen is undetermined.

V and J are TRBV7-2 and TRBJ2-3, with D maybe TRBD2 (7 bases). The clonotype comes from a man aged 45-60 years in good health and CMV-seronegative. Sequenced material: PBMCs. The CDR3 DNA reads as TGTGCCAGCAGCCATTACTCACGGGGGGCGGGCACAGATACGCAGTATTTT. This sequence encodes CASSHYSRGAGTDTQYF. Supplemented by reference TRBV7-2 and TRBJ2-3, the full variable domain reads GAGVSQSPSNKVTEKGKDVELRCDPISGHTALYWYRQSLGQGLEFLIYFQGNSAPDKSGLPSDRFSAERTGGSVSTLTIQRTQQEDSAVYLCASSHYSRGAGTDTQYFGPGTRLTVL.